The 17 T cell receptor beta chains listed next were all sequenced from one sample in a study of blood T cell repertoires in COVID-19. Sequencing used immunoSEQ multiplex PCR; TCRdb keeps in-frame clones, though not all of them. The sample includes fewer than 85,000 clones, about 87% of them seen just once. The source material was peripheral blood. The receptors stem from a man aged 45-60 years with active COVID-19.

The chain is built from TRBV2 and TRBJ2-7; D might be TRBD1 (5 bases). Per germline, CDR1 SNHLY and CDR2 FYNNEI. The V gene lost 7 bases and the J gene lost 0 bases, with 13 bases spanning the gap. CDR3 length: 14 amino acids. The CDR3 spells CASKTEDISYEQYF. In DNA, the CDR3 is TGTGCCAGCAAAACTGAGGACATCTCCTACGAGCAGTACTTC.

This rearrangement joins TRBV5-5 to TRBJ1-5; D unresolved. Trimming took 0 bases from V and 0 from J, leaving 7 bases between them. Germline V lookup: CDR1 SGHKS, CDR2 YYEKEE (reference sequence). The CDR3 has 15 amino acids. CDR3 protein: CASSLDNYSNQPQHF. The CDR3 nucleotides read TGTGCCAGCAGCTTGGACAACTATAGCAATCAGCCCCAGCATTTT.

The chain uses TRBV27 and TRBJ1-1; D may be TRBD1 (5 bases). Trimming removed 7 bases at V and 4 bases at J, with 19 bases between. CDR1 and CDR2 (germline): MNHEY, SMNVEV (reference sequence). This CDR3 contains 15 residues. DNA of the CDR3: TGTGCCAGCAATCTGGCCCCTGGGGCCGGCACTGAAGCTTTCTTT. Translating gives CASNLAPGAGTEAFF.

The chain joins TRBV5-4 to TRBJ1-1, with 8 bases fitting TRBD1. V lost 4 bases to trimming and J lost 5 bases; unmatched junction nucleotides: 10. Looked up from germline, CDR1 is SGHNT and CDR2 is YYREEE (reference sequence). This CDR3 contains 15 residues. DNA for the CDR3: TGTGCCAGCAGCCTAGGACAGGGAAAAGCGACTGAAGCTTTCTTT. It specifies CASSLGQGKATEAFF.

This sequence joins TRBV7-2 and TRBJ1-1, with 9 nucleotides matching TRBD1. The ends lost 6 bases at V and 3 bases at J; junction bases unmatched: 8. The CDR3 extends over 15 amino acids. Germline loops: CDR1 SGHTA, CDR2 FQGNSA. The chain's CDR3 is CASRPWTGADTEAFF. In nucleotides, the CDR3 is TGTGCCAGCAGACCCTGGACAGGGGCGGACACTGAAGCTTTCTTT.

CDR3 coding DNA: TGTGCCAGCAAGACAGGGGGCGCTTATGGCTACACCTTC. Amino acids: CASKTGGAYGYTF. This chain connects TRBV6-5 to TRBJ1-2, with TRBD1 matching 10 bases. CDR1 is MNHEY, CDR2 SVGAGI, per germline. The CDR3 extends over 13 amino acids. The junction had 4 bases not matched to a gene; V was cut back by 7 bases and J by 5 bases.

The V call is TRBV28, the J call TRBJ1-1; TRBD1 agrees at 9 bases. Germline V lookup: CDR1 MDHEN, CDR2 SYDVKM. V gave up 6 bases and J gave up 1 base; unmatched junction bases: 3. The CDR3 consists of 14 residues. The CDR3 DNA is TGTGCCAGCAGAATGGGACAGGGGAACACTGAAGCTTTCTTT. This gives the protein CASRMGQGNTEAFF.

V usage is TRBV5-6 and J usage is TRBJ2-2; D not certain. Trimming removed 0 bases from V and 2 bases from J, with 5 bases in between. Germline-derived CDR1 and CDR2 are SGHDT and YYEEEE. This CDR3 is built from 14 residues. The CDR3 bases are TGTGCCAGCAGCTTGGGACTCAACACCGGGGAGCTGTTTTTT. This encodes CASSLGLNTGELFF. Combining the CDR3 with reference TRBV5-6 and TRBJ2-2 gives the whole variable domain DAGVTQSPTHLIKTRGQQVTLRCSPKSGHDTVSWYQQALGQGPQFIFQYYEEEERQRGNFPDRFSGHQFPNYSSELNVNALLLGDSALYLCASSLGLNTGELFFGEGSRLTVL.

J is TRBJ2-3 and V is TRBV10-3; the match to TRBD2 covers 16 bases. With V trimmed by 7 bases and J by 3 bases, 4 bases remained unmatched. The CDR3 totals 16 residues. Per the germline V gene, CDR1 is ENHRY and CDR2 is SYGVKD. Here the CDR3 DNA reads TGTGCCATCACCCCGGGACTAGCGGGAGGGACAGATACGCAGTATTTT. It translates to CAITPGLAGGTDTQYF.

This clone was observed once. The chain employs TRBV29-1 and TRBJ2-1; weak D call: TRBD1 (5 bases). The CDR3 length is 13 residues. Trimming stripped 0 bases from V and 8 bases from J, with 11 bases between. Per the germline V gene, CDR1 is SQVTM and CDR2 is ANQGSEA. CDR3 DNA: TGCAGCGTTGAAGATCAGGGCCACGATGAGCAGTTCTTC. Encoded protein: CSVEDQGHDEQFF.

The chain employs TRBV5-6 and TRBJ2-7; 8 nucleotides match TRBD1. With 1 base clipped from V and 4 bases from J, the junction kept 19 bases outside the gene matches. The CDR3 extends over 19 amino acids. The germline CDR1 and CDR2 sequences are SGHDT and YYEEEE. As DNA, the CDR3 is TGTGCCAGCAGCTTGCTTGGGTTGCAGGGGGCGTCGGACAATTACGAGCAGTACTTC. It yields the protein CASSLLGLQGASDNYEQYF. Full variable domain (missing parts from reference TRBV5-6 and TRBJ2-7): DAGVTQSPTHLIKTRGQQVTLRCSPKSGHDTVSWYQQALGQGPQFIFQYYEEEERQRGNFPDRFSGHQFPNYSSELNVNALLLGDSALYLCASSLLGLQGASDNYEQYFGPGTRLTVT.

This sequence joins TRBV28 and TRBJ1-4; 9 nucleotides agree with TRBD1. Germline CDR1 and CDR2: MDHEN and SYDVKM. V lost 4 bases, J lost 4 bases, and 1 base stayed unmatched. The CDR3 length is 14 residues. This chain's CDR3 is CASSSGQGNEKLFF. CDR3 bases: TGTGCCAGCAGTTCGGGACAGGGTAATGAAAAACTGTTTTTT.

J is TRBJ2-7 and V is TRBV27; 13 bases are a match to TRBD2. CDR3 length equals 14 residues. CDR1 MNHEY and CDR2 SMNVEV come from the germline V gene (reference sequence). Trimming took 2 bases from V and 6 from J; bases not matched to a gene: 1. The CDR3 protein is CASSLTSGRGEQYF. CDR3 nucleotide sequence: TGTGCCAGCAGTTTAACTAGCGGGAGGGGCGAGCAGTACTTC.

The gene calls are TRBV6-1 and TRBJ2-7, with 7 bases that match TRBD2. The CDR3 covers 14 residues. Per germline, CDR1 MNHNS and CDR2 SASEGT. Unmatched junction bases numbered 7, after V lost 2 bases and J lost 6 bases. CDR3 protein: CASSEWGGGVEQYF. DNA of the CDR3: TGTGCCAGCAGTGAATGGGGGGGAGGGGTCGAGCAGTACTTC.

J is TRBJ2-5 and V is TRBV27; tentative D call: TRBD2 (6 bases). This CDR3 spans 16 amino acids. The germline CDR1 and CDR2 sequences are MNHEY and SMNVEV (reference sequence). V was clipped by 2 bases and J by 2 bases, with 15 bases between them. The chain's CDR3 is CASSLAAGFSQETQYF. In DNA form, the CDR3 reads TGTGCCAGCAGTTTAGCGGCGGGGTTTTCGCAAGAGACCCAGTACTTC.

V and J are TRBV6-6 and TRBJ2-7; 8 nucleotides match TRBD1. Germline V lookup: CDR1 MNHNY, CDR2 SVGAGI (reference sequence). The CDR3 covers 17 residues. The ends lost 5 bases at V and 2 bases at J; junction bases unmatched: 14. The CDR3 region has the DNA TGTGCCAGCAGTCAGACAGGGGTTTTGTCCGTTCCCTACGAGCAGTACTTC. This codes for CASSQTGVLSVPYEQYF.

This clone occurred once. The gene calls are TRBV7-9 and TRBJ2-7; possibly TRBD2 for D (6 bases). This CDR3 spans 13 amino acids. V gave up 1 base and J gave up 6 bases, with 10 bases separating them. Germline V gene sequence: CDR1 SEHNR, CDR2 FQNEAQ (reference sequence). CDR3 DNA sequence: TGTGCCAGCAGCTTAGAGGGCGGGACCGAGCAGTACTTC. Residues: CASSLEGGTEQYF.